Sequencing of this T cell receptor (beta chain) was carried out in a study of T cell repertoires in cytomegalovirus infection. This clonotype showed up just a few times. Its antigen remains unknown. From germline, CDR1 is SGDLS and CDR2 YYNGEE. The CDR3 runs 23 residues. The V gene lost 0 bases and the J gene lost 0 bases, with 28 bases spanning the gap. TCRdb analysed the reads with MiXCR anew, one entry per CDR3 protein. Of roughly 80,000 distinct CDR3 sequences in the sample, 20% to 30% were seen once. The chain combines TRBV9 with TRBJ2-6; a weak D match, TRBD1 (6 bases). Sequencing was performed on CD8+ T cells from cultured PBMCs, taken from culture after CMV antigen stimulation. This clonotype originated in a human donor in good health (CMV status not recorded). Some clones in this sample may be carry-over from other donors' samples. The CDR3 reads CASSVATEPLAGAPSSGANVLTF. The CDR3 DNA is TGTGCCAGCAGCGTAGCTACAGAACCACTTGCAGGGGCCCCCAGCTCTGGGGCCAACGTCCTGACTTTC.